This is a list of T cell receptor beta chains from one sample in a study of T cells after somatic rescue of genetic block. Profiling relied on immunoSEQ multiplex PCR, and the TCRdb table lists in-frame clones only, not all of them. The table lists approximately 78,000 clones, more than 75% of them singletons. Material: peripheral blood mononuclear cells (PBMCs). All receptors come from a man in his thirties or forties. The CDR3 runs from the conserved cysteine through the conserved F or W. D genes are given only for firm matches. Size is stated for part of the rows, as once, few or many counts, or as a class when the clone is expanded.

>TRBV7-8|NA|TRBD1|TRBJ1-5
TGTGCCAGCAGCTCCAGGACAGGGGGATATAGCAATCAGCCCCAGCATTTT
CASSSRTGGYSNQPQHF
>TRBV5-6|NA|NA|TRBJ1-5
TGTGCCAGCAGCTTATCAGTAGGACCCAATCAGCCCCAGCATTTT
CASSLSVGPNQPQHF
>TRBV7-2|NA|TRBD2|TRBJ2-2
TGTGCCAGCAGTCTCCTCTCGGGGGGAAACACCGGGGAGCTGTTTTTT
CASSLLSGGNTGELFF
>TRBV6-5|once|NA|TRBJ2-4
TGTGCCAGCAGTTACGGGGGAAACATTCAGTACTTC
CASSYGGNIQYF
>TRBV4-1|NA|TRBD1|TRBJ2-5
TGCGCCAGCAGCCAAGGGACAGGGGCAGAGACCCAGTACTTC
CASSQGTGAETQYF
>TRBV4-2|NA|NA|TRBJ2-7
TGTGCCAGCAGTGGTCTAGCGTTTCCCTACGAGCAGTACTTC
CASSGLAFPYEQYF
>TRBV5-6|NA|NA|TRBJ2-7
TGTGCCAGCAGCTTGGGTTGGGGTGGGTCCTACGAGCAGTACTTC
CASSLGWGGSYEQYF
>TRBV19|NA|TRBD1|TRBJ2-2
TGTGCCAGTAGTACCCCTTTCGGCGAGGGACAGGTGAACACCGGGGAGCTGTTTTTT
CASSTPFGEGQVNTGELFF
>TRBV4-1|few|NA|TRBJ1-1
TGCGCCAGCAGCCAAGATCGGGCGGGGAGCACTGAAGCTTTCTTT
CASSQDRAGSTEAFF
>TRBV10-3|NA|TRBD1|TRBJ1-5
TGTGCCATCAGGGATACAGGGGGAAGCAATCAGCCCCAGCATTTT
CAIRDTGGSNQPQHF
>TRBV25-1|NA|NA|TRBJ1-5
TGTGCCAGCAGTGCCGGGAATCAGCCCCAGCATTTT
CASSAGNQPQHF
>TRBV9|NA|NA|TRBJ1-4
TGTGCCAGCAGCGCCGAGGGGGCAACTAATGAAAAACTGTTTTTT
CASSAEGATNEKLFF
>TRBV2|NA|NA|TRBJ2-7
TGTGCCAGCGGGGACTTTTTAAGCTCCTACGAGCAGTACTTC
CASGDFLSSYEQYF
>TRBV6-1|NA|NA|TRBJ1-3
TGTGCCACGTTGGACGGAAAAAAAGGAAACACCATATATTTT
CATLDGKKGNTIYF
>TRBV6-5|NA|TRBD1|TRBJ1-2
TGTGCCAGCAGTTTCAGGGGGCATGGCTACACCTTC
CASSFRGHGYTF
>TRBV19|NA|TRBD2|TRBJ2-7
TGTGCCAGTAGTCCCTTCGGAACTAGCGGGAGGACCTACGAGCAGTACTTC
CASSPFGTSGRTYEQYF
>TRBV5-4|once|NA|TRBJ2-3
TGTGCCAGCAGCGGGCCGGTTGATACGCAGTATTTT
CASSGPVDTQYF
>TRBV9|NA|NA|TRBJ2-3
TGTGCCAGCAGCTTAGGACTCCTTCACACAGATACGCAGTATTTT
CASSLGLLHTDTQYF
>TRBV4-1|NA|TRBD1|TRBJ1-2
TGCGCCAGCAGCCTCCGGGACAGGGAGGCCTATGGCTACACCTTC
CASSLRDREAYGYTF
>TRBV5-1|NA|TRBD1|TRBJ2-1
TGCGCCAGCAGCCAAGGACAGGCCAAATACAATGAGCAGTTCTTC
CASSQGQAKYNEQFF
>TRBV6-1|NA|TRBD2|TRBJ2-1
TGTGCCAGCAGTCCTACTAGCGGGAGCTACAATGAGCAGTTCTTC
CASSPTSGSYNEQFF
>TRBV15|NA|NA|TRBJ1-4
TGTGCCACCAGCAGAGATAGGCAGGGCGGAAAACTGTTTTTT
CATSRDRQGGKLFF
>TRBV6-1|NA|NA|TRBJ2-3
TGTGCCAGCAGTGAAAGTGCAGGGGGGAGCACAGATACGCAGTATTTT
CASSESAGGSTDTQYF
>TRBV12-5|NA|TRBD1|TRBJ2-1
TGTGCTAGTGGTTCCACCGGGACAGGGGTATACAATGAGCAGTTCTTC
CASGSTGTGVYNEQFF
>TRBV27|NA|NA|TRBJ2-7
TGTGCCAGCAGTTTATTGGACCGTAAGCCCTACGAGCAGTACTTC
CASSLLDRKPYEQYF
>TRBV27|NA|TRBD2|TRBJ2-2
TGTGCCAGCAGTAGGTTCCAGCGGGGGAGTACCGGGGAGCTGTTTTTT
CASSRFQRGSTGELFF
>TRBV27|NA|NA|TRBJ1-2
TGTGCCAGCAGTTTGGGGGCGACGGGGGGCTACACCTTC
CASSLGATGGYTF
>TRBV11-2|NA|TRBD2|TRBJ2-7
TGTGCCAGCAGCGCAACTAGCGGGGGATACGAGCAGTACTTC
CASSATSGGYEQYF
>TRBV9|NA|TRBD2|TRBJ2-7
TGTGCCAGCAGCGCATATAGCGGGGGGACGGATTACTACGAGCAGTACTTC
CASSAYSGGTDYYEQYF
>TRBV7-2|NA|NA|TRBJ2-3
TGTGCCAGCAGCTTAGTATTGGGCACATTAAACACAGATACGCAGTATTTT
CASSLVLGTLNTDTQYF
>TRBV6-1|NA|NA|TRBJ2-7
TGTGCCAGCAACGAGGTCAGGAACGAGCAGTACTTC
CASNEVRNEQYF
>TRBV28|NA|NA|TRBJ1-1
TGTGCCAGCAGTTACACTACTCCCGCAGGAGCTTTCTTT
CASSYTTPAGAFF
>TRBV6-5|NA|TRBD2|TRBJ2-1
TGTGCCAGCAGTTACTCAGCGGGGGCAGGATACAATGAGCAGTTCTTC
CASSYSAGAGYNEQFF
>TRBV15|NA|NA|TRBJ1-2
TGTGCCACCAGCAGAGCGGCGGCTGATTTTAACTATGGCTACACCTTC
CATSRAAADFNYGYTF
>TRBV4-3|NA|NA|TRBJ1-3
TGCGCCAGCAGCCAAGACAGGGTTGGAAACACCATATATTTT
CASSQDRVGNTIYF
>TRBV27|NA|NA|TRBJ1-5
TGTGCCAGCAGTCCGGCGCCTCGGGGCAATCAGCCCCAGCATTTT
CASSPAPRGNQPQHF
>TRBV7-8|NA|NA|TRBJ2-3
TGTGCCAGCAGCCCACAGGGACTGGCCACAGATACGCAGTATTTT
CASSPQGLATDTQYF
>TRBV4-1|NA|TRBD2|TRBJ2-1
TGCGCCAGCAGCCAGTTACGAGCGGGAGGATACAATGAGCAGTTCTTC
CASSQLRAGGYNEQFF
>TRBV6-5|NA|NA|TRBJ2-7
TGTGCCAGCAGTTACTCCTGGGACTCCTCCTACGAGCAGTACTTC
CASSYSWDSSYEQYF
>TRBV29-1|NA|NA|TRBJ2-1
TGCAGCGTTGAGAGGTCCCTAGCATCTCTAGGTAATGAGCAGTTCTTC
CSVERSLASLGNEQFF
>TRBV5-6|NA|TRBD2|TRBJ2-7
TGTGCCAGCAGCTTGGTGGCGGGAGTGGTATACGAGCAGTACTTC
CASSLVAGVVYEQYF